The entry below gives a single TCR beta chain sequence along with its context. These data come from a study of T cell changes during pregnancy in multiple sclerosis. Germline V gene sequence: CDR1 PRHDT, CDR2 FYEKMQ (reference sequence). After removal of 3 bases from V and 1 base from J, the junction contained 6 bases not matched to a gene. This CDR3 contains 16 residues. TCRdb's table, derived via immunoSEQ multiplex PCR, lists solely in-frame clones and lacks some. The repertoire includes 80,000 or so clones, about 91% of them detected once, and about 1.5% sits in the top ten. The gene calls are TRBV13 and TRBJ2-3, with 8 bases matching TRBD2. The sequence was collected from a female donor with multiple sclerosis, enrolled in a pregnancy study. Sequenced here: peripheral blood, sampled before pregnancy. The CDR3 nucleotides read TGTGCCAGCAGCTTGTCCGGTAGCGGGGGCACAGATACGCAGTATTTT. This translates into CASSLSGSGGTDTQYF.